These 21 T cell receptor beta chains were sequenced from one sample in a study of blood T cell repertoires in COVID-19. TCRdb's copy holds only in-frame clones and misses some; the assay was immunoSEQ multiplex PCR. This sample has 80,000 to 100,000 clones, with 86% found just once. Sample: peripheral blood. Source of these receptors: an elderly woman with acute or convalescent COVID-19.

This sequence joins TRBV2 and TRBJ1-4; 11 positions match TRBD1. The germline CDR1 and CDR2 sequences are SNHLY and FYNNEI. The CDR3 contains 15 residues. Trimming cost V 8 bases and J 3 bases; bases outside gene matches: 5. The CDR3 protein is CASRRTGGPNEKLFF. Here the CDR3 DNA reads TGTGCCAGCCGAAGGACAGGGGGCCCTAATGAAAAACTGTTTTTT.

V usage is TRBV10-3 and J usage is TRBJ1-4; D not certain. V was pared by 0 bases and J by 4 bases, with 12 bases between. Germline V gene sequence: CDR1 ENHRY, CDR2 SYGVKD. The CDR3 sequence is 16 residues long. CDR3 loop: CAISESGAGLNEKLFF. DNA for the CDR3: TGTGCCATCAGTGAGTCGGGCGCCGGACTTAATGAAAAACTGTTTTTT.

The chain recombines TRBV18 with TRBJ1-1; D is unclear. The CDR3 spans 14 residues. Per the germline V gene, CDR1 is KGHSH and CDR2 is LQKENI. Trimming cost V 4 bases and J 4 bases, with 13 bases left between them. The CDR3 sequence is CASSRHGEGTEAFF. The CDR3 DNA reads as TGTGCCAGCTCACGCCACGGGGAGGGCACTGAAGCTTTCTTT.

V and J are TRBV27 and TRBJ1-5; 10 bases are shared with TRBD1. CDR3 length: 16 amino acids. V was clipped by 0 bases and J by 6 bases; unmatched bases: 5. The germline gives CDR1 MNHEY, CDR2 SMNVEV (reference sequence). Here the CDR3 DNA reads TGTGCCAGCAGTTTATCCTGGACAGGGGGAGGTCAGCCCCAGCATTTT. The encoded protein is CASSLSWTGGGQPQHF.

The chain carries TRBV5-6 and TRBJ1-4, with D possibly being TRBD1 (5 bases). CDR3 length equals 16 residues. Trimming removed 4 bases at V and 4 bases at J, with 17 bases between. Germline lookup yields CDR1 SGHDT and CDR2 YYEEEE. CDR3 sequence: CASSPSPTAHNEKLFF. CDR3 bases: TGTGCCAGCAGCCCAAGCCCGACAGCACATAATGAAAAACTGTTTTTT.

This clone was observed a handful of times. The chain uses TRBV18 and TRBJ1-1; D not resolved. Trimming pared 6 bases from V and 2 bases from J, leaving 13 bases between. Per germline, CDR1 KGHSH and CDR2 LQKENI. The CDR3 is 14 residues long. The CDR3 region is CASSLIGGNTEAFF. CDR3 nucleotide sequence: TGTGCCAGCTCGCTCATAGGAGGTAACACTGAAGCTTTCTTT. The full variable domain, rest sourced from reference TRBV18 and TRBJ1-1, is NAGVMQNPRHLVRRRGQEARLRCSPMKGHSHVYWYRQLPEEGLKFMVYLQKENIIDESGMPKERFSAEFPKEGPSILRIQQVVRGDSAAYFCASSLIGGNTEAFFGQGTRLTVV.

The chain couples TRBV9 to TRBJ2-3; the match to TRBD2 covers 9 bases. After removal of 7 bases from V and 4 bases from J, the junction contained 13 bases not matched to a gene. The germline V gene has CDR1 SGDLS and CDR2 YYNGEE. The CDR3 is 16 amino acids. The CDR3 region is CASGYGLANSPDTQYF. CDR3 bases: TGTGCCAGCGGTTATGGACTAGCGAACTCTCCAGATACGCAGTATTTT.

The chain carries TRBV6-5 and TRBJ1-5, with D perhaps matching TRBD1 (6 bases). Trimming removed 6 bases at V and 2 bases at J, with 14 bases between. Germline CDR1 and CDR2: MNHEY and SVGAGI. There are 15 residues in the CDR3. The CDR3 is CASSSQGLGNQPQHF. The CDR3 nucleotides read TGTGCCAGCAGCTCACAGGGTCTTGGCAATCAGCCCCAGCATTTT.

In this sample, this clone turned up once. The chain's CDR3 is CASSLAGHYNEQFF. CDR3 DNA: TGCGCCAGCAGCCTAGCGGGTCACTACAATGAGCAGTTCTTC. The chain uses TRBV5-1 and TRBJ2-1, with 8 bases fitting TRBD2. CDR3 length equals 14 residues. Unmatched junction bases numbered 3, after V lost 4 bases and J lost 3 bases. The germline V gene has CDR1 SGHRS and CDR2 YFSETQ.

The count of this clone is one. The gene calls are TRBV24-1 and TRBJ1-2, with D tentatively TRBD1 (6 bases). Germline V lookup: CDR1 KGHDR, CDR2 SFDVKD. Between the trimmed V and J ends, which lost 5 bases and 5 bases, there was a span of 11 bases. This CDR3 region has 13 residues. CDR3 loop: CATSVGTTYGYTF. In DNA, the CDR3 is TGTGCCACCAGTGTCGGGACAACTTATGGCTACACCTTC.

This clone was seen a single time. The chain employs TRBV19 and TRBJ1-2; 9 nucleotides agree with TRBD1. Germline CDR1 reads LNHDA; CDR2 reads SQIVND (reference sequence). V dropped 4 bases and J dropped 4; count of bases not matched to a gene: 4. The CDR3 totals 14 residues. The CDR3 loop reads CASSKGTGSYGYTF. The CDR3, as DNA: TGTGCCAGTAGTAAAGGGACAGGGAGCTATGGCTACACCTTC.

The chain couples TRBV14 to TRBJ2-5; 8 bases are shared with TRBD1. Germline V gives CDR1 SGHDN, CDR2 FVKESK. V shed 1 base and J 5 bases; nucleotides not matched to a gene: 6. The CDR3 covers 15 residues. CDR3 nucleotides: TGTGCCAGCAGCCAAGTTGCAGGGGGCGCGGAGACCCAGTACTTC. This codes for CASSQVAGGAETQYF.

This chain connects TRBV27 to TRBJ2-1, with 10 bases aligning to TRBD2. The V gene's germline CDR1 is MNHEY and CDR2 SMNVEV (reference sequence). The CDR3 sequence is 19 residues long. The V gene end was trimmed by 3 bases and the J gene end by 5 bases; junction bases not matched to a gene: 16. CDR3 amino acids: CASSFVSGGALRRNNEQFF. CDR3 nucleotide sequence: TGTGCCAGCAGTTTTGTAAGCGGGGGGGCCCTAAGGAGGAACAATGAGCAGTTCTTC.

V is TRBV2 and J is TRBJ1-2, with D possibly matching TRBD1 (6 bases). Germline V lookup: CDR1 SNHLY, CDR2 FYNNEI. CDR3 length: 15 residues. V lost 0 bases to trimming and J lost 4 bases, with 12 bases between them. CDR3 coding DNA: TGTGCCAGCAGTGAAGCTTCAGGGGATGGCTATGGCTACACCTTC. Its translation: CASSEASGDGYGYTF. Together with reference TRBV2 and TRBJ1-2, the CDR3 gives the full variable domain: EPEVTQTPSHQVTQMGQEVILRCVPISNHLYFYWYRQILGQKVEFLVSFYNNEISEKSEIFDDQFSVERPDGSNFTLKIRSTKLEDSAMYFCASSEASGDGYGYTFGSGTRLTVV.

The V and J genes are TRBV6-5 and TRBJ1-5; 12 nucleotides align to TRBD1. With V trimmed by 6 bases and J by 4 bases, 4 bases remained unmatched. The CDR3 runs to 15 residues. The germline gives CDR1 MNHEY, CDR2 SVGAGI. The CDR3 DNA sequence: TGTGCCAGCAGGCCGGGACAGGGGGCAAATCAGCCCCAGCATTTT. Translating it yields CASRPGQGANQPQHF.

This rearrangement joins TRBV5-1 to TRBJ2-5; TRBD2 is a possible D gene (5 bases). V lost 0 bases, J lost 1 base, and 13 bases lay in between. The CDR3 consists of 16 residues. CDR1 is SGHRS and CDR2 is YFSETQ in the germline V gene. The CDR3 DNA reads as TGCGCCAGCAGCTTGGCCACTCGAAGCGGCCAAGAGACCCAGTACTTC. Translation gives CASSLATRSGQETQYF.

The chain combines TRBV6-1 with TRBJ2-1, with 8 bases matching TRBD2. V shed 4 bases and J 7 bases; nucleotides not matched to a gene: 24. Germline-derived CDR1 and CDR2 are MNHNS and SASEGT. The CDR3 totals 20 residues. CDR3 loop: CASSVIVGPLRAGGQNEQFF. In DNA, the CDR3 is TGTGCCAGCAGTGTAATTGTTGGGCCCCTGAGGGCGGGGGGCCAAAATGAGCAGTTCTTC.

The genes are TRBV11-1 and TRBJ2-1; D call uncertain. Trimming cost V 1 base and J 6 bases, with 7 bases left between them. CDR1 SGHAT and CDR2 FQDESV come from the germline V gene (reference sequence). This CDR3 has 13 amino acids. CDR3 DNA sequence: TGTGCCAGCAGCTTAGGGCTCCTCAATGAGCAGTTCTTC. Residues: CASSLGLLNEQFF.

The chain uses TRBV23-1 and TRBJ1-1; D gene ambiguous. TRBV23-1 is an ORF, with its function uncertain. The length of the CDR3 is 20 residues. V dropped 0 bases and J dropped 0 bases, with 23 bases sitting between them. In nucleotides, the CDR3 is TGCGCCAGCAGTCAATCGGGCCTAGGAGTGAGAGGGTCCATGAACACTGAAGCTTTCTTT. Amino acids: CASSQSGLGVRGSMNTEAFF.

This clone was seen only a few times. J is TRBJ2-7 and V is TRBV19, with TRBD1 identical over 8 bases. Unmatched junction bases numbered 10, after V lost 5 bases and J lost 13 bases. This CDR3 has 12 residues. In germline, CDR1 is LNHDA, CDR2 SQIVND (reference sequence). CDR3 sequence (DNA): TGTGCCAGTAGTTCGGACAGGGCGAAATTTTACTTC. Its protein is CASSSDRAKFYF. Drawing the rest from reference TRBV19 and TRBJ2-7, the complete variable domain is DGGITQSPKYLFRKEGQNVTLSCEQNLNHDAMYWYRQDPGQGLRLIYYSQIVNDFQKGDIAEGYSVSREKKESFPLTVTSAQKNPTAFYLCASSSDRAKFYFGPGTRLTVT.

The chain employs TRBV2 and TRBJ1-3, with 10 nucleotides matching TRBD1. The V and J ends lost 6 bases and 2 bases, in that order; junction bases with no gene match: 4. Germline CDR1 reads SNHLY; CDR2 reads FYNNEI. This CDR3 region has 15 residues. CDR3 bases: TGTGCCAGCAGGCGACAGGGGGCGCCTGGAAACACCATATATTTT. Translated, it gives CASRRQGAPGNTIYF.